Following are 17 T cell receptor beta chains from one sample sequenced in a study of identical twins. TCRdb re-called the 5' RACE reads with MiXCR, one entry per CDR3 protein. The sample holds around 490,000 distinct CDR3 sequences, 13% to 15% seen once. This same sample was also taken into another study, of yellow fever vaccine responses in identical twins.

The sequenced material came from CD4+ T cells sorted from blood. These receptors all stem from a woman aged 18-30 years in good health.

This clonotype was counted ten times or more. This chain uses TRBV29-1 with TRBJ2-3; D may be TRBD1 (5 bases). Germline V gene data show CDR1 as SQVTM and CDR2 as ANQGSEA. V lost 4 bases to trimming and J lost 4 bases, with 6 bases between them. The CDR3 sequence is 11 residues long. The CDR3 here is CSVGRADTQYF. Here the CDR3 DNA reads TGCAGCGTTGGCAGGGCAGATACGCAGTATTTT.

In its sample, this clonotype was seen a few times. The rearrangement joins TRBV7-6 to TRBJ1-2; D is unclear. CDR1 SGHVS and CDR2 FNYEAQ come from the germline V gene. Trimming removed 1 base at V and 7 bases at J, with 10 bases between. The CDR3 is 13 amino acids. CDR3 DNA: TGTGCCAGCAGCTTAGAAGGGCAGGCTGGCTACACCTTC. Protein: CASSLEGQAGYTF.

V usage is TRBV5-6 and J usage is TRBJ2-7; D might be TRBD2 (5 bases). The V gene's germline CDR1 is SGHDT and CDR2 YYEEEE. This CDR3 comprises 14 residues. Trimming left V 3 bases short and J 10 bases short, with 20 bases between. The CDR3 loop is CASSSIANPLSQYF. In DNA form, the CDR3 reads TGTGCCAGCAGCTCCATAGCGAACCCTCTCTCTCAGTACTTC.

The table lists this clonotype with a few counts. This rearrangement joins TRBV5-1 to TRBJ2-2; D perhaps matches TRBD1 (5 bases). Germline CDR1 reads SGHRS; CDR2 reads YFSETQ. V was cut by 0 bases and J by 1 base, with 16 bases left in between. The CDR3 length is 18 residues. CDR3 DNA sequence: TGCGCCAGCAGCTTGGGTGGTAACCCTGACAGGAACACCGGGGAGCTGTTTTTT. This codes for CASSLGGNPDRNTGELFF.

This clonotype was detected many times. V gene TRBV12-3 or TRBV12-4 combines with J gene TRBJ2-1; 9 bases are a match to TRBD2. The CDR3 is 15 residues long. Trimming cost V 3 bases and J 5 bases; bases outside gene matches: 5. CDR3 in amino acids: CASSLRLAAHNEQFF. CDR3 nucleotides: TGTGCCAGCAGTTTGAGACTAGCGGCCCACAATGAGCAGTTCTTC.

This clonotype was counted between two and nine times. The V call is TRBV12-3 or TRBV12-4, the J call TRBJ2-3; 10 bases match TRBD1. The CDR3 covers 15 residues. The V segment lost 5 bases and the J segment 3 bases; nucleotides outside the gene matches: 5. The CDR3, as DNA: TGTGCCAGCAGTGCCGGGACAGGGGAGACAGATACGCAGTATTTT. This encodes CASSAGTGETDTQYF.

This clonotype was counted between two and nine times. J is TRBJ2-3 and V is TRBV5-1; perhaps TRBD2 as D (6 bases). The CDR3 has 15 amino acids. Deletions cut 6 bases from V and 0 bases from J, with 14 bases between. Germline loops: CDR1 SGHRS, CDR2 YFSETQ. DNA for the CDR3: TGCGCCAGCATGAATTCGGGGGAGAGCACAGATACGCAGTATTTT. Translated: CASMNSGESTDTQYF.

The chain has TRBV4-1 and TRBJ1-6; possibly TRBD1 for D (5 bases). This CDR3 is built from 21 residues. Germline values: CDR1 MGHRA, CDR2 YSYEKL. The germline V and J ends were trimmed by 0 bases and 0 bases, with 21 bases remaining between them. In DNA, the CDR3 is TGCGCCAGCAGCCAAGAGTTTAGGGGTGCGATAATAAGCTCCTATAATTCACCCCTCCACTTT. Translated, it gives CASSQEFRGAIISSYNSPLHF.

This clonotype was counted between two and nine times. The chain carries TRBV24-1 and TRBJ2-7; TRBD2 is a possible D gene (6 bases). Germline V CDR1 and CDR2: KGHDR, SFDVKD. V was trimmed by 6 bases and J by 6 bases, leaving 17 bases between them. The CDR3 has 14 residues. In nucleotides, the CDR3 is TGTGCCACCAGTTTCGGGACTCCCGAAGCCGAGCAGTACTTC. The encoded protein is CATSFGTPEAEQYF.

The gene calls are TRBV20-1 and TRBJ2-2; 7 nucleotides agree with TRBD1. The CDR3 extends over 15 amino acids. Losses at the gene ends were 1 base for V and 4 bases for J; bases not matched to a gene: 6. Germline CDR1 DFQATT, CDR2 SNEGSKA (reference sequence). The chain's CDR3 is CSARGQGAVTGELFF. The CDR3, as DNA: TGCAGTGCTAGAGGACAGGGAGCGGTCACCGGGGAGCTGTTTTTT.

There are a few counts of this clonotype. The chain carries TRBV5-1 and TRBJ2-7, with D uncertain. The CDR3 runs to 15 residues. V shed 3 bases and J shed 6 bases, with 19 bases lying between them. Germline CDR1 and CDR2: SGHRS and YFSETQ. CDR3 residues: CASSSSYGRGGEQYF. CDR3 DNA: TGCGCCAGCAGCTCTTCTTACGGCAGAGGCGGCGAGCAGTACTTC.

V usage is TRBV2 and J usage is TRBJ2-7, with D perhaps given as TRBD1 or TRBD2 (5 bases each). Trimming removed 8 bases at V and 6 bases at J, with 17 bases between. CDR1 and CDR2 from the germline V gene are SNHLY and FYNNEI. This CDR3 has 13 amino acids. CDR3 DNA: TGTGCCAGCGTCGGACGGGCAGGGACCGAGCAGTACTTC. Its protein is CASVGRAGTEQYF.

This clonotype was observed a few times. The rearrangement joins TRBV6-2 or TRBV6-3 to TRBJ2-1, with 12 bases aligning to TRBD2. This CDR3 spans 20 amino acids. Germline V gene sequence: CDR1 MNHEY, CDR2 SVGEGT. V was pared by 4 bases and J by 0 bases, with 13 bases of the junction left unmatched. CDR3 nucleotides: TGTGCCAGCAGTTTCCTCCTAGCGGGGGGGCGCGGGACCTCCTACAATGAGCAGTTCTTC. Protein sequence: CASSFLLAGGRGTSYNEQFF.

The genes are TRBV18 and TRBJ2-1; 11 bases match TRBD2. Germline loops: CDR1 KGHSH, CDR2 LQKENI. Trimming removed 6 bases from V and 4 bases from J; junction bases left unmatched: 8. CDR3 length: 16 residues. CDR3 sequence (DNA): TGTGCCAGCTCGCCAAGACTAGCGGGAAAATACAATGAGCAGTTCTTC. This codes for CASSPRLAGKYNEQFF.

This clonotype was seen only a few times. The rearrangement uses TRBV20-1 and TRBJ2-7, with a weak D call TRBD2 (5 bases). The germline V gene encodes CDR1 DFQATT and CDR2 SNEGSKA (reference sequence). The CDR3 is 14 residues long. V was trimmed by 2 bases and J by 9 bases, leaving 20 bases between them. The CDR3 DNA is TGCAGTGCTAGATCCCGGAGAGGGTTAGTTGGGCAGTACTTC. Amino acids: CSARSRRGLVGQYF.

This chain uses TRBV4-3 with TRBJ1-5; weak D call: TRBD1 (6 bases). Germline V CDR1 and CDR2: LGHNA, YSLEER. The CDR3 is 15 amino acids. The V and J ends lost 6 bases and 6 bases respectively, with 18 bases between them. Here the CDR3 DNA reads TGCGCCAGCAGTTTTGACGGGGGCGATGGTCAGCCCCAGCATTTT. This codes for CASSFDGGDGQPQHF.

The chain couples TRBV10-2 to TRBJ2-5; 13 positions agree with TRBD2. CDR3 length: 16 amino acids. V gave up 7 bases and J gave up 3 bases; unmatched junction bases: 8. Germline-derived CDR1 and CDR2 are WSHSY and SAAADI. The CDR3 region has the DNA TGCGCCAGCAACCAACCGGGGACTAGCGGGAAAGAGACCCAGTACTTC. Its protein product is CASNQPGTSGKETQYF.